Shown below are 28 T cell receptor beta chains from a single sample sequenced in a study of regulatory T cells in long-lasting Graves disease. The TCR beta library used iRepertoire HTBI primers with Arm-PCR amplification of CDR3. Each CDR3 protein gets one entry after TCRdb re-called the multiplex PCR reads with MiXCR. Of fewer than 450,000 distinct CDR3 sequences listed, around 20% are singletons. Time point here: persistent/refractory GD, antithyroid drugs over 5 years with positive TRAb. The TCR library was made from RNA that had been extracted from PBMCs in TRIzol. Sequenced material: peripheral blood mononuclear cells (PBMCs), taken when the disease was refractory, from a patient treated with antithyroid drugs. The receptor set was obtained from a female donor with Graves disease.

The chain couples TRBV7-2 to TRBJ2-5; 7 bases agree with TRBD2. Germline lookup yields CDR1 SGHTA and CDR2 FQGNSA. This CDR3 is 17 amino acids long. The V and J ends lost 0 bases and 2 bases, in that order; junction bases with no gene match: 9. The CDR3 is CASSLAAYSGEQETQYF. CDR3 bases: TGTGCCAGCAGCTTAGCTGCTTACAGCGGGGAACAAGAGACCCAGTACTTC.

This rearrangement joins TRBV19 to TRBJ1-5; 9 positions match TRBD1. Germline lookup yields CDR1 LNHDA and CDR2 SQIVND (reference sequence). This CDR3 region has 15 residues. V dropped 8 bases and J dropped 7; count of bases not matched to a gene: 12. CDR3 region: CASGLWDRDRQPQHF. The CDR3, as DNA: TGTGCCAGTGGGCTTTGGGACAGGGATCGCCAGCCCCAGCATTTT.

This clonotype was found a few times. A read error may explain this, as a much larger clone is one base away. Lacking the conserved final phenylalanine or tryptophan, this CDR3 likely reflects a read error. The chain combines TRBV20-1 with TRBJ2-5; 11 nucleotides match TRBD2. The CDR3 is 15 residues long. The germline V gene has CDR1 DFQATT and CDR2 SNEGSKA (reference sequence). The junction had 8 bases not matched to a gene; V was cut back by 6 bases and J by 2 bases. The CDR3, as DNA: TGCAGTGCGCAACTAGCGGGAGTGATACAAGAGACCCAGTACCTC. It codes for CSAQLAGVIQETQYL.

The chain joins TRBV2 to TRBJ2-1; possible D gene TRBD1, 5 bases. Germline CDR1 SNHLY, CDR2 FYNNEI. This CDR3 spans 14 amino acids. Trimming removed 6 bases at V and 9 bases at J, with 18 bases between. CDR3 sequence reads: CASSLRQGWSEQFF. In nucleotides, the CDR3 is TGTGCCAGCAGCTTACGTCAGGGTTGGAGTGAGCAGTTCTTC.

The chain has TRBV6-9 and TRBJ2-5; 11 bases line up with TRBD2. This CDR3 is built from 18 residues. The germline CDR1 and CDR2 sequences are MNHGY and SVAAGI. V was pared by 3 bases and J by 1 base, with 10 bases of the junction left unmatched. The DNA of the CDR3 is TGTGCCAGCAGTTACGCGCAGCTAGCGGGAGGACCCCAAGAGACCCAGTACTTC. This translates into CASSYAQLAGGPQETQYF.

This clonotype was seen a few times. This chain links TRBV19 with TRBJ2-7, with D uncertain. Between the trimmed V and J ends, which lost 6 bases and 4 bases, there was a span of 7 bases. CDR1 is LNHDA and CDR2 is SQIVND in the germline V gene (reference sequence). The CDR3 consists of 11 residues. The CDR3 reads CASRGIYEQYF. CDR3 DNA sequence: TGTGCCAGTAGGGGGATTTACGAGCAGTACTTC.

The rearrangement joins TRBV20-1 to TRBJ2-5, with a weak D call TRBD1 (6 bases). The CDR3 is made up of 13 amino acids. Germline-derived CDR1 and CDR2 are DFQATT and SNEGSKA (reference sequence). Trimming pared 5 bases from V and 1 base from J, leaving 11 bases between. The CDR3 DNA sequence: TGCAGTGCTCAAAAAGGGGGCCAAGAGACCCAGTACTTC. This sequence encodes CSAQKGGQETQYF.

This chain connects TRBV4-2 to TRBJ1-5; D is perhaps TRBD1 (5 bases). Between the trimmed V and J ends, which lost 1 base and 5 bases, there was a span of 12 bases. Germline values: CDR1 LGHNA, CDR2 YNFKEQ. The CDR3 covers 15 residues. CDR3 DNA: TGTGCCAGCAGCCAAGTCGGAGGGGCGGATCAGCCCCAGCATTTT. Protein sequence: CASSQVGGADQPQHF.

This clonotype was detected ten times or more. V is TRBV28 and J is TRBJ1-3, with a weak D call TRBD1 (6 bases). CDR1 and CDR2 (germline): MDHEN, SYDVKM. The CDR3 consists of 16 residues. V was pared by 8 bases and J by 0 bases, with 17 bases between. The CDR3 DNA is TGTGCCAGCGGCCTGGGACACCCGAGCTCTGGAAACACCATATATTTT. This codes for CASGLGHPSSGNTIYF.

This clonotype was seen many times. The chain recombines TRBV7-9 with TRBJ2-5; D is undetermined. CDR1 is SEHNR, CDR2 FQNEAQ, per germline (reference sequence). Trimming stripped 6 bases from V and 5 bases from J, with 7 bases between. The CDR3 is made up of 11 amino acids. CDR3 DNA sequence: TGTGCCAGCAGTTACATTGAGACCCAGTACTTC. It codes for CASSYIETQYF.

This clonotype was counted at least ten times. The V call is TRBV28, the J call TRBJ1-1; D is unclear. The germline V and J ends were trimmed by 3 bases and 4 bases, with 15 bases remaining between them. Germline-derived CDR1 and CDR2 are MDHEN and SYDVKM. The CDR3 is 15 residues long. CDR3 protein: CASSFRAPRSTEAFF. In nucleotides, the CDR3 is TGTGCCAGCAGTTTTAGGGCCCCCCGGAGCACTGAAGCTTTCTTT.

A few counts support this clonotype. This CDR3 is CAKPGRPNEKLFF. The DNA for the CDR3 is TGTGCCAAACCGGGACGGCCTAATGAAAAACTGTTTTTT. The chain combines TRBV5-7 with TRBJ1-4, with D maybe TRBD1 (5 bases). TRBV5-7 qualifies as an ORF whose function is uncertain. The CDR3 spans 13 residues. With 9 bases removed from V and 3 bases from J, the gap between germline ends came to 12 bases.

The chain recombines TRBV7-2 with TRBJ1-1; TRBD1 agrees at 7 bases. Germline CDR1 and CDR2: SGHTA and FQGNSA. With V trimmed by 6 bases and J by 3 bases, 10 bases remained unmatched. The CDR3 runs to 15 residues. CDR3 coding DNA: TGTGCCAGCAGACTCAGGAGGGGGCAGGACACTGAAGCTTTCTTT. Its protein is CASRLRRGQDTEAFF. Looking up the rest from reference TRBV7-2 and TRBJ1-1 gives the full variable domain: GAGVSQSPSNKVTEKGKDVELRCDPISGHTALYWYRQSLGQGLEFLIYFQGNSAPDKSGLPSDRFSAERTGGSVSTLTIQRTQQEDSAVYLCASRLRRGQDTEAFFGQGTRLTVV.

A word on this clonotype: It may be a read error: a sequence one base away is much more abundant. This likely comes from a read error, as the CDR3 has no conserved phenylalanine or tryptophan at its end. J is TRBJ1-1 and V is TRBV7-2; D is unresolved. Germline V lookup: CDR1 SGHTA, CDR2 FQGNSA. This CDR3 has 12 residues. V lost 7 bases, J lost 0 bases, and 6 bases lay in between. CDR3 coding DNA: TGTGCCAGCAACTCATTGAACACTGAAGCTTTCCTT. Its translation: CASNSLNTEAFL.

This clonotype was recorded a few times. V and J are TRBV29-1 and TRBJ1-4; D may be TRBD1 (5 bases). Deletions cut 1 base from V and 3 bases from J, with 18 bases between. The CDR3 sequence is 17 residues long. Germline loops: CDR1 SQVTM, CDR2 ANQGSEA. The CDR3, as DNA: TGCAGCGTTGAAGCCGCGGGAGGCAGGGAGGCTAATGAAAAACTGTTTTTT. Its protein is CSVEAAGGREANEKLFF.

With regard to this clonotype: A read error may produce the germline difference seen at one junction end. The chain is built from TRBV20-1 and TRBJ2-1; perhaps D is TRBD1 or TRBD2 (5 bases each). The germline CDR1 and CDR2 sequences are DFQATT and SNEGSKA (reference sequence). The CDR3 loop spans 17 amino acids. The CDR3 bases are TGCAGTGCAAGAGACCACGGGGCCCCTTCCATCTACAATGAGCAGTTCTTC. Amino acids: CSARDHGAPSIYNEQFF.

The rearrangement joins TRBV20-1 to TRBJ2-4; D is unclear. V lost 0 bases, J lost 0 bases, and 15 bases lay in between. This CDR3 is built from 17 residues. The germline gives CDR1 DFQATT, CDR2 SNEGSKA (reference sequence). CDR3 in amino acids: CSARDWKEGLAKNIQYF. The CDR3 DNA reads TGCAGTGCTAGAGATTGGAAGGAAGGGCTAGCCAAAAACATTCAGTACTTC.

This clonotype appeared a few times. This chain links TRBV27 with TRBJ2-3; D is ambiguous. CDR1 and CDR2 (germline): MNHEY, SMNVEV (reference sequence). Trimming cost V 3 bases and J 3 bases, with 10 bases left between them. This CDR3 comprises 14 residues. CDR3 loop: CASSFSSITDTQYF. The CDR3, as DNA: TGTGCCAGCAGTTTCAGTTCCATAACAGATACGCAGTATTTT.

This clonotype was seen repeatedly, ten times or more. The chain has TRBV7-3 and TRBJ1-5, with D unclear. The ends were cut back, 5 bases at V and 7 bases at J, with 21 bases in the middle. Germline CDR1 and CDR2: SGHTA and FQGTGA. This CDR3 has 16 residues. The chain's CDR3 is CASSGGEDGELQPQHF. The CDR3 region has the DNA TGTGCCAGCAGCGGCGGGGAGGACGGAGAATTACAGCCCCAGCATTTT.

This clonotype was recorded a few times. The rearrangement links TRBV6-1 to TRBJ2-7; perhaps TRBD2 as D (6 bases). The V end was cut by 5 bases, the J end by 2 bases, with 16 bases between. CDR1 and CDR2 from the germline V gene are MNHNS and SASEGT. The CDR3 has 15 residues. The CDR3 protein is CASSLRLAVTYEQYF. CDR3 sequence (DNA): TGTGCCAGCAGTCTGCGCTTAGCGGTTACCTACGAGCAGTACTTC.

This clonotype was observed at least ten times. This sequence joins TRBV28 and TRBJ2-7; TRBD2 matches 7 bases. V dropped 7 bases and J dropped 0; count of bases not matched to a gene: 9. This CDR3 is 15 amino acids long. Germline V gene sequence: CDR1 MDHEN, CDR2 SYDVKM. This chain's CDR3 is CASNPLAGSSYEQYF. DNA for the CDR3: TGTGCCAGCAACCCGTTAGCGGGTAGCTCCTACGAGCAGTACTTC.

The chain recombines TRBV20-1 with TRBJ2-5; TRBD2 is a possible D gene (6 bases). Trimming stripped 1 base from V and 2 bases from J, with 17 bases between. This CDR3 spans 16 amino acids. Germline V gene lookup returns CDR1 DFQATT and CDR2 SNEGSKA (reference sequence). CDR3 DNA: TGCAGTGCTAGAGGCATCGACAGAGGAGGGCAAGAGACCCAGTACTTC. Its protein is CSARGIDRGGQETQYF.

The chain joins TRBV19 to TRBJ2-3; D may be TRBD1 (5 bases). The tail of the sequence fits TRBJ1-1 better, so the J call may be wrong. Germline V gene sequence: CDR1 LNHDA, CDR2 SQIVND (reference sequence). This CDR3 has 14 residues. This chain's CDR3 is CASSIEGGVTEAFF. In DNA form, the CDR3 reads TGTGCCAGTAGTATAGAAGGAGGGGTCACTGAAGCTTTCTTT.

This clonotype was picked up a small number of times. The V gene is TRBV6-5, the J gene TRBJ1-5, with D unclear. This CDR3 comprises 14 residues. V lost 3 bases and J lost 10, with 16 bases in between. Germline V CDR1 and CDR2: MNHEY, SVGAGI. The CDR3 DNA sequence: TGTGCCAGCAGTTATGGATTGCCAGCGGATCCCCAGCATTTT. Translating it yields CASSYGLPADPQHF.

This clonotype was detected only a few times. The V call is TRBV29-1, the J call TRBJ2-7; 7 bases fit TRBD2. Germline CDR1 SQVTM, CDR2 ANQGSEA. This CDR3 comprises 14 residues. The junction had 9 bases not matched to a gene; V was cut back by 5 bases and J by 2 bases. CDR3 bases: TGCAGCGTTAGCGGGAACATACAACCCTACGAGCAGTACTTC. This codes for CSVSGNIQPYEQYF.

This clonotype was observed a few times. The CDR3 region has the DNA TGTGCCAGCAGCCTGCTCGGGACACTTAAGAGCAATCAGCCCCAGCATTTT. It codes for CASSLLGTLKSNQPQHF. This chain connects TRBV27 to TRBJ1-5; a possible D gene is TRBD1 (6 bases). V lost 6 bases and J 1 base, leaving 19 bases between the germline ends. The CDR3 loop spans 17 amino acids. Germline CDR1 and CDR2: MNHEY and SMNVEV (reference sequence).

This chain uses TRBV5-1 with TRBJ1-1; D possibly corresponds to TRBD1 (5 bases). Germline V gene data show CDR1 as SGHRS and CDR2 as YFSETQ. This CDR3 comprises 14 residues. Trimming cost V 7 bases and J 2 bases, with 15 bases left between them. The CDR3, as DNA: TGCGCCAGCCTCGCGGGGCCCCGAAACACTGAAGCTTTCTTT. Its translation is CASLAGPRNTEAFF.

V gene TRBV6-1 combines with J gene TRBJ2-7; 7 positions match TRBD2. The CDR3 has 16 residues. The V gene end was trimmed by 8 bases and the J gene end by 4 bases; junction bases not matched to a gene: 17. Germline CDR1 is MNHNS and CDR2 is SASEGT. The CDR3 DNA reads as TGTGCCAGCGGCGCGGTAGCGGGTCCTCGGTATTACGAGCAGTACTTC. Amino acids: CASGAVAGPRYYEQYF.